This TCR beta chain was recovered during a study of blood T cells in healthy people across ages. With a J-beta primer mix and a sample-barcoded 5' primer, a second PCR ran about 6 to 11 cycles. One entry per CDR3 protein, called by TCRdb with MiXCR from the 5' RACE reads. The sample contains about 800,000 distinct CDR3 sequences, roughly 25% of which appear only once. About this clonotype itself: Antigen specificity is unknown.

Study results and limitations: The unknown donor CMV status may have confounded expanded clonotype changes.

The CDR3 contains 14 residues. Germline lookup yields CDR1 KGHDR and CDR2 SFDVKD. This sample was shared with a second study, whose subject was T cells of mothers and their children.

The source material was blood. The source is a boy younger than 18 in good health. The chain employs TRBV24-1 and TRBJ2-5; D tentatively reads TRBD1 or TRBD2 (6 bases each). The end of the DNA aligns better with TRBJ2-7, so the J call may be wrong. Here the CDR3 DNA reads TGTGCCACCAGTGAGGACAGCGGGTCAGACGAGCAGTACTTC. Protein product: CATSEDSGSDEQYF.